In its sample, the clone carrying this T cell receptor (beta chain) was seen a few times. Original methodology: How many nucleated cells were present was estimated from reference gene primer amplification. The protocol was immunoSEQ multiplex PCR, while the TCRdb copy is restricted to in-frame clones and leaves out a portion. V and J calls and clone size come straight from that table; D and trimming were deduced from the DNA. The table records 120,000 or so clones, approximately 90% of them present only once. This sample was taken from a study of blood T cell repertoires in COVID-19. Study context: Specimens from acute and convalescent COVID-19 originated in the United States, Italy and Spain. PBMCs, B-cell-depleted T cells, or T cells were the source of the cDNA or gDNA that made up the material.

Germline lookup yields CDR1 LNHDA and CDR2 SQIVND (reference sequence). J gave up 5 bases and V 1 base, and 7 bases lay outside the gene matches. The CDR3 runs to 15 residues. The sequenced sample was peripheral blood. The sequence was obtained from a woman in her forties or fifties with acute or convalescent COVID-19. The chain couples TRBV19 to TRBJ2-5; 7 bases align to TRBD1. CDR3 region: CASSIGAGGSETQYF. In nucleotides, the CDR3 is TGTGCCAGTAGTATAGGGGCAGGGGGTAGTGAGACCCAGTACTTC.